These 23 T cell receptor beta chains were all obtained from the same sample, sequenced in a study of post-analysis software for immune sequencing data. Broader study findings: Among about 5 TRBV segments more frequent in patients than controls were TRBV5-6, TRBV5-1 and TRBV20-1.

Sequencing libraries made from TCR beta cDNA carried unique molecular identifiers. Each CDR3 protein is one row after TCRdb ran MiXCR on the PCR reads. The sample shows 750,000 to 950,000 distinct CDR3 sequences, roughly 50% of them seen only once. Antigens of these TCRs are unknown. Sequences were obtained from blood. The receptors were gathered from a girl between 10 and 17 years old with multiple sclerosis.

V gene TRBV3-1 combines with J gene TRBJ2-7, with 7 bases that match TRBD2. Trimming at V came to 3 bases and at J to 0 bases, leaving 5 bases not matched to a gene. Germline V CDR1 and CDR2: LGHDT, YNNKEL (reference sequence). This CDR3 is 15 amino acids long. In DNA form, the CDR3 reads TGTGCCAGCAGCCACGACGGACTAGTCTCCTACGAGCAGTACTTC. It translates to CASSHDGLVSYEQYF.

The DNA of the CDR3 is TGTGCCAGCAGCTTAGAGTGGGGAATCGGCGGGGAGCTGTTTTTT. It is translated as CASSLEWGIGGELFF. This chain joins TRBV7-6 and TRBJ2-2, with D unresolved. The CDR3 is 15 amino acids. Trimming took 1 base from V and 7 from J, leaving 13 bases between them. Germline CDR1 is SGHVS and CDR2 is FNYEAQ. Looking up the rest from reference TRBV7-6 and TRBJ2-2 gives the full variable domain: GAGVSQSPRYKVTKRGQDVALRCDPISGHVSLYWYRQALGQGPEFLTYFNYEAQQDKSGLPNDRFSAERPEGSISTLTIQRTEQRDSAMYRCASSLEWGIGGELFFGEGSRLTVL.

About this clonotype: Sequence at one end of the junction differs from germline and may be a read error. The V call is TRBV7-9, the J call TRBJ2-7; D is unclear. This CDR3 contains 14 residues. Germline assignment: CDR1 SEHNR and CDR2 FQNEAQ (reference sequence). The DNA for the CDR3 is TGTGCCAGCAGCTTAGAGTTTAGCTCCTACGAACAGTACTTC. The encoded protein is CASSLEFSSYEQYF.

The CDR3 coding sequence is TGTGCCAGCAGCCAAGGACAGGGACCAGCCTACGAGCAGTACTTC. Its translation: CASSQGQGPAYEQYF. The chain is built from TRBV14 and TRBJ2-7; TRBD1 matches at 7 bases. Per the germline V gene, CDR1 is SGHDN and CDR2 is FVKESK. CDR3 length: 15 amino acids. V was pared by 1 base and J by 2 bases, with 5 bases of the junction left unmatched.

CDR3 sequence reads: CASSSSGALVHTF. The CDR3 bases are TGTGCCAGCAGTTCATCGGGGGCCCTCGTGCACACCTTC. The chain uses TRBV12-3 or TRBV12-4 and TRBJ1-2, with a tentative D call TRBD1 (6 bases). Trimming took off 4 bases at V and 12 bases at J, with 18 bases between the two ends. This CDR3 spans 13 amino acids.

This clonotype has more than one count but fewer than ten. The chain uses TRBV6-1 and TRBJ1-5; 7 positions match TRBD1. This CDR3 is 15 amino acids long. V shed 4 bases, J shed 1 base, and the junction held 4 bases outside the gene matches. The germline V gene has CDR1 MNHNS and CDR2 SASEGT. CDR3 residues: CASSGQGGSNQPQHF. The CDR3 DNA sequence: TGTGCCAGCAGTGGACAGGGAGGGAGCAATCAGCCCCAGCATTTT.

The sample holds a few counts of this clonotype. CDR3 sequence: CASSLAATSPREQYF. The DNA of the CDR3 is TGTGCCAGCAGCTTAGCGGCGACTAGTCCGCGGGAGCAGTACTTC. This chain connects TRBV7-2 to TRBJ2-5; 7 positions match TRBD2. V dropped 0 bases and J dropped 11; count of bases not matched to a gene: 12. The CDR3 totals 15 residues. In germline, CDR1 is SGHTA, CDR2 FQGNSA.

The chain carries TRBV5-5 and TRBJ2-3; maybe TRBD1 (5 bases). Trimming removed 1 base at V and 0 bases at J, with 12 bases between. There are 16 residues in the CDR3. Germline V CDR1 and CDR2: SGHKS, YYEKEE (reference sequence). The CDR3: CASSLLGLPSTDTQYF. The CDR3 nucleotides read TGTGCCAGCAGCTTGTTGGGGCTTCCGAGCACAGATACGCAGTATTTT.

This chain links TRBV28 with TRBJ2-5; D could derive from TRBD1 or TRBD2 (6 bases each). There are 16 residues in the CDR3. The germline V gene has CDR1 MDHEN and CDR2 SYDVKM. V was pared by 3 bases and J by 5 bases, with 19 bases between. The CDR3 region is CASSFLQDSAGETQYF. The CDR3 bases are TGTGCCAGCAGTTTTTTACAGGACAGCGCGGGGGAGACCCAGTACTTC.

The chain uses TRBV7-9 and TRBJ1-5; D possibly corresponds to TRBD1 (6 bases). Trimming left V 3 bases short and J 3 bases short, with 12 bases between. This CDR3 is 15 amino acids long. Germline assignment: CDR1 SEHNR and CDR2 FQNEAQ (reference sequence). The CDR3 reads CASSFGYRANQPQHF. The CDR3 nucleotides read TGTGCCAGCAGCTTTGGCTACAGGGCCAATCAGCCCCAGCATTTT.

The chain uses TRBV7-2 and TRBJ2-7; D remains ambiguous. The CDR3 sequence is 15 residues long. The V gene lost 1 base and the J gene lost 2 bases, with 12 bases spanning the gap. Germline V gives CDR1 SGHTA, CDR2 FQGNSA. This CDR3 reads CASSLGADPAYEQYF. The CDR3, as DNA: TGTGCCAGCAGCTTAGGGGCCGACCCTGCCTACGAGCAGTACTTC.

This chain uses TRBV20-1 with TRBJ2-1; 7 bases align to TRBD1. Germline CDR1 DFQATT, CDR2 SNEGSKA (reference sequence). This CDR3 is 16 amino acids long. Trimming at V came to 3 bases and at J to 0 bases, leaving 8 bases not matched to a gene. The CDR3 is CSARGRQGPSYNEQFF. The CDR3 nucleotides are TGCAGTGCTAGGGGGAGACAGGGCCCCTCCTACAATGAGCAGTTCTTC.

This clonotype appeared once. The chain recombines TRBV14 with TRBJ1-5; D perhaps matches TRBD1 (6 bases). V lost 2 bases to trimming and J lost 6 bases, with 11 bases between them. Germline V gene lookup returns CDR1 SGHDN and CDR2 FVKESK. The CDR3 covers 14 residues. CDR3 sequence reads: CASSQLEGGQPQHF. CDR3 DNA sequence: TGTGCCAGCAGCCAATTGGAGGGGGGTCAGCCCCAGCATTTT.

V is TRBV20-1 and J is TRBJ2-3; D gene unclear. This CDR3 has 13 residues. V was cut by 6 bases and J by 1 base, with 11 bases left in between. Germline CDR1 is DFQATT and CDR2 is SNEGSKA (reference sequence). The CDR3 region is CSAQPSRTDTQYF. The CDR3, as DNA: TGCAGTGCCCAGCCGAGCCGCACAGATACGCAGTATTTT.

The V call is TRBV18, the J call TRBJ2-5; 8 bases agree with TRBD2. The CDR3 consists of 14 residues. Germline V gene lookup returns CDR1 KGHSH and CDR2 LQKENI. V was pared by 3 bases and J by 4 bases, with 4 bases of the junction left unmatched. CDR3 nucleotide sequence: TGTGCCAGCTCACCGCTACGGGAGGGAGAGACCCAGTACTTC. It encodes CASSPLREGETQYF.

The V gene is TRBV25-1, the J gene TRBJ2-1, with 7 positions matching TRBD1. Germline V gene sequence: CDR1 MGHDK, CDR2 SYGVNS. The ends lost 6 bases at V and 0 bases at J; junction bases unmatched: 11. This CDR3 region has 17 residues. The CDR3 is CASSGPQGQSSYNEQFF. The CDR3 DNA sequence: TGTGCCAGCAGCGGCCCACAGGGGCAGAGCTCCTACAATGAGCAGTTCTTC.

This clonotype was observed a handful of times. The gene calls are TRBV5-1 and TRBJ2-1; the D is unclear. Per the germline V gene, CDR1 is SGHRS and CDR2 is YFSETQ. V lost 2 bases and J 6 bases, leaving 15 bases between the germline ends. The CDR3 contains 15 residues. CDR3 coding DNA: TGCGCCAGCAGCTTAGGCCTGGCCGCCTCCAATGAGCAGTTCTTC. It translates to CASSLGLAASNEQFF.

The chain combines TRBV20-1 with TRBJ2-7, with 9 bases that match TRBD1. The CDR3 runs 15 residues. Germline CDR1 DFQATT, CDR2 SNEGSKA (reference sequence). With 3 bases clipped from V and 4 bases from J, the junction kept 10 bases outside the gene matches. In nucleotides, the CDR3 is TGCAGTGCTAGGGGGATTGGGACAGGGATTTACGAGCAGTACTTC. Translated: CSARGIGTGIYEQYF.

The genes are TRBV7-9 and TRBJ2-5; 11 bases are shared with TRBD1. TRBJ2-7 explains the end of the DNA better; the J call may be wrong. The CDR3 consists of 17 residues. The germline CDR1 and CDR2 sequences are SEHNR and FQNEAQ (reference sequence). CDR3 in amino acids: CASSLEPGTGGSYEQYF. In DNA, the CDR3 is TGTGCCAGCAGCTTAGAGCCCGGGACAGGGGGCTCCTACGAGCAGTACTTC.

This chain links TRBV5-1 with TRBJ1-2, with 7 bases lining up with TRBD1. CDR1 and CDR2 from the germline V gene are SGHRS and YFSETQ. CDR3 size: 17 residues. V shed 0 bases and J 5 bases; nucleotides not matched to a gene: 13. The CDR3 reads CASSLGSGTAAFYGYTF. CDR3 DNA: TGCGCCAGCAGCTTGGGATCCGGGACAGCAGCATTTTATGGCTACACCTTC.

This clonotype has only a few counts. The genes are TRBV25-1 and TRBJ2-5, with 8 bases lining up with TRBD1. Trimming removed 2 bases from V and 5 bases from J; junction bases left unmatched: 10. This CDR3 contains 16 residues. Germline V gene data show CDR1 as MGHDK and CDR2 as SYGVNS. Here the CDR3 DNA reads TGTGCCAGCAGTGAACGACGGACAGGGATTACGGAGACCCAGTACTTC. As protein: CASSERRTGITETQYF. Combining the CDR3 with reference TRBV25-1 and TRBJ2-5 gives the whole variable domain EADIYQTPRYLVIGTGKKITLECSQTMGHDKMYWYQQDPGMELHLIHYSYGVNSTEKGDLSSESTVSRIRTEHFPLTLESARPSHTSQYLCASSERRTGITETQYFGPGTRLLVL.

The table lists this clonotype with a few counts. This chain uses TRBV27 with TRBJ1-5; maybe TRBD1 (5 bases). The germline gives CDR1 MNHEY, CDR2 SMNVEV (reference sequence). This CDR3 contains 15 residues. Trimming took off 0 bases at V and 7 bases at J, with 13 bases between the two ends. In DNA, the CDR3 is TGTGCCAGCAGTTTATCGAGCAGGGTACAGCAGCCCCAGCATTTT. Translation gives CASSLSSRVQQPQHF.

This chain links TRBV5-1 with TRBJ2-7, with D possibly TRBD2 on 5 matching bases. This CDR3 is 14 amino acids long. The V gene lost 1 base and the J gene lost 0 bases, with 8 bases spanning the gap. Looked up from germline, CDR1 is SGHRS and CDR2 is YFSETQ. The CDR3 sequence is CASSLHLASYEQYF. In DNA form, the CDR3 reads TGCGCCAGCAGCTTGCACCTAGCCTCCTACGAGCAGTACTTC.